These T cell receptor beta chains were read from a single sample in a study of post-analysis software for immune sequencing data. Using its own MiXCR run on the PCR reads, TCRdb lists one record per CDR3 protein. This sample has more than 500,000 distinct CDR3 sequences, with around 36% found just once. The specimen sequenced was blood. These receptors were obtained from a girl under 18 with multiple sclerosis. The conserved cysteine and the conserved F or W are not part of the CDR3 here. The order of the fields is CDR3 length, V gene, J gene, CDR3 protein.

length: 13; V: TRBV20-1; J: TRBJ2-5; CDR3: SARASGVLQETQY
length: 14; V: TRBV20-1; J: TRBJ1-2; CDR3: SARGVGGRDVYGYT
length: 15; V: TRBV6-2/TRBV6-3; J: TRBJ2-1; CDR3: ASSYPPSSAAYNEQF
length: 14; V: TRBV3-1; J: TRBJ2-7; CDR3: ASSTTSGGASYEQY
length: 13; V: TRBV2; J: TRBJ2-3; CDR3: ASSGDSVHTDTQY
length: 13; V: TRBV20-1; J: TRBJ2-7; CDR3: SAYDRTGRSYEQY
length: 14; V: TRBV10-3; J: TRBJ2-3; CDR3: AISEVAGESTDTQY
length: 12; V: TRBV12-3/TRBV12-4; J: TRBJ1-2; CDR3: ASSFERRTYGYT
length: 10; V: TRBV20-1; J: TRBJ2-7; CDR3: SARAGLYEQY
length: 11; V: TRBV5-1; J: TRBJ1-1; CDR3: ASSFTYGDEAF
length: 17; V: TRBV20-1; J: TRBJ1-2; CDR3: SAIRAPGPAPGSNYGYT
length: 9; V: TRBV6-1; J: TRBJ2-7; CDR3: ASSEAGEQY
length: 11; V: TRBV12-3/TRBV12-4; J: TRBJ2-7; CDR3: ATQGADQYEQY
length: 11; V: TRBV29-1; J: TRBJ2-2; CDR3: SVEAPNTGELF
length: 14; V: TRBV7-3; J: TRBJ2-1; CDR3: ASSSSQTRGYNEQF
length: 13; V: TRBV4-1; J: TRBJ1-2; CDR3: ASSQEILFLRGYT
length: 14; V: TRBV6-2/TRBV6-3; J: TRBJ1-5; CDR3: ASRSGRGLTDQPQH
length: 13; V: TRBV5-4; J: TRBJ2-5; CDR3: ASSLGPRLAETQY
length: 12; V: TRBV10-3; J: TRBJ1-4; CDR3: AISETGPNEKLF
length: 12; V: TRBV29-1; J: TRBJ1-5; CDR3: SVVGTDPNQPQH
length: 16; V: TRBV14; J: TRBJ2-2; CDR3: ASSQDLPGGANTGELF
length: 11; V: TRBV20-1; J: TRBJ2-7; CDR3: SASADMRYEQY
length: 15; V: TRBV5-1; J: TRBJ2-3; CDR3: ASSFSGLAGESDTQY
length: 15; V: TRBV5-6; J: TRBJ2-5; CDR3: ASSPYLGGRYQETQY
length: 13; V: TRBV12-3/TRBV12-4; J: TRBJ2-1; CDR3: AGSPTSGGSNEQF
length: 14; V: TRBV18; J: TRBJ1-2; CDR3: ASSPIVTAWNYGYT
length: 14; V: TRBV4-1; J: TRBJ1-1; CDR3: ASSQDGDRAGTEAF
length: 14; V: TRBV12-3/TRBV12-4; J: TRBJ1-1; CDR3: ASSFGGVPSGTEAF
length: 11; V: TRBV4-2; J: TRBJ2-5; CDR3: ASSQEVTGPGY
length: 13; V: TRBV6-5; J: TRBJ2-1; CDR3: ASSYSSGDYNEQF
length: 10; V: TRBV29-1; J: TRBJ1-2; CDR3: SVGDRNYGYT
length: 11; V: TRBV12-3/TRBV12-4; J: TRBJ2-5; CDR3: ASRATGPETQY
length: 14; V: TRBV18; J: TRBJ2-5; CDR3: ASSPLPQGGTETQY
length: 12; V: TRBV20-1; J: TRBJ2-5; CDR3: SASYIGGQGAQY
length: 13; V: TRBV7-3; J: TRBJ1-6; CDR3: ASSSIGQGNSPLH
length: 12; V: TRBV12-3/TRBV12-4; J: TRBJ1-2; CDR3: ASRGTGGWFGYT
length: 12; V: TRBV6-1; J: TRBJ2-2; CDR3: ASSPTSYTGELF
length: 11; V: TRBV20-1; J: TRBJ2-3; CDR3: SATDGSTDTQY
length: 12; V: TRBV6-6; J: TRBJ1-4; CDR3: ASTRGQGAEKLF
length: 11; V: TRBV7-2; J: TRBJ2-5; CDR3: ASSPGTEEAQY
length: 11; V: TRBV7-2; J: TRBJ2-1; CDR3: ASSHETGREQF
length: 13; V: TRBV4-1; J: TRBJ2-4; CDR3: ASSQVRGTMGIQY
length: 12; V: TRBV2; J: TRBJ2-4; CDR3: ASSARTSNGIQY